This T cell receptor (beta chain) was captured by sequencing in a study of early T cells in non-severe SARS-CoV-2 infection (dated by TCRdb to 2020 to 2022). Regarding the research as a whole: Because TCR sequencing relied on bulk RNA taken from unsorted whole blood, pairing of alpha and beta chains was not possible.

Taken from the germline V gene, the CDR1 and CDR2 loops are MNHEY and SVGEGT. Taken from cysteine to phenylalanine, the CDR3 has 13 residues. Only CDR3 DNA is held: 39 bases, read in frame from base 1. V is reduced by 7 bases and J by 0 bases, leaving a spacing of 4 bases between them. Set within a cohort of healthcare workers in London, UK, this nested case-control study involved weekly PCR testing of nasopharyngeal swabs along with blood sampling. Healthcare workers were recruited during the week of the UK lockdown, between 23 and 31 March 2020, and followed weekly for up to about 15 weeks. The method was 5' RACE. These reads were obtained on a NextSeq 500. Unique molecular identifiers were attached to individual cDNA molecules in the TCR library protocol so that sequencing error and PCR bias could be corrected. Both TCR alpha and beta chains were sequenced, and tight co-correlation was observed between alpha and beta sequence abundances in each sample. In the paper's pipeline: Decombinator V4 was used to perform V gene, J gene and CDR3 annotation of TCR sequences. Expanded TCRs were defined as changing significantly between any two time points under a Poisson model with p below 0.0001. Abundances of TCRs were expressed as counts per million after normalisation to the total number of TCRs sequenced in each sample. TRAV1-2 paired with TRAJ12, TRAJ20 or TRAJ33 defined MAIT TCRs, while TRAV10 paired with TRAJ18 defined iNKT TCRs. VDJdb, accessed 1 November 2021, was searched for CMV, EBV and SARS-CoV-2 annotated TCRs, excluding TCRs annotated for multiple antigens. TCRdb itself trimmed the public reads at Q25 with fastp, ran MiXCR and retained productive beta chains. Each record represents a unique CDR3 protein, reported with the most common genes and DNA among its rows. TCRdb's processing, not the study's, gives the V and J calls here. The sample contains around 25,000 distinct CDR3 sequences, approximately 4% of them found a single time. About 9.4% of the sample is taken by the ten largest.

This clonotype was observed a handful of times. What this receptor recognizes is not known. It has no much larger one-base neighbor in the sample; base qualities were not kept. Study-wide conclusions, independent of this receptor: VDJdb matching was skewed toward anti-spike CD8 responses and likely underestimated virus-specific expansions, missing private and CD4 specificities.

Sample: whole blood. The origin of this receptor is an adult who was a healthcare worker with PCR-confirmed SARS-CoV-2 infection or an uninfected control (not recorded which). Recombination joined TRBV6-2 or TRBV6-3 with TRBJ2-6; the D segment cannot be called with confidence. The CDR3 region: CASTLSGANVLTF. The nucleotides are TGTGCCAGCACCCTCTCTGGGGCCAACGTCCTGACTTTC.